This T cell receptor (beta chain) is from a study of cytomegalovirus exposure and HLA in healthy donors. Study-level information: The roughly 130 validation repertoires used the same platform as the roughly 720 first-cohort repertoires (as reported by a later analysis). Study-level results: First-cohort TCR clusters tended to co-occur in the approximately 130 validation repertoires, a later analysis found.

Worth noting for this clone: Its antigen remains unidentified.

The donors formed part of the approximately 120-subject validation cohort, distinct from the roughly 700-subject first cohort. The protocol was immunoSEQ multiplex PCR, while the TCRdb copy is restricted to in-frame clones and leaves out a portion. Among roughly 90,000 clones listed, 85% were seen once. This CDR3 region has 13 residues. The V gene's germline CDR1 is GTSNPN and CDR2 SVGIG (reference sequence). V was shortened by 6 bases and J by 0 bases, with 12 bases between the two germline ends. Sequenced input: PBMCs. The sequence was collected from a man younger than 30 in good health and CMV-seropositive. The rearrangement joins TRBV30 to TRBJ2-7; tentatively, D is TRBD2 (6 bases). CDR3 sequence (DNA): TGTGCCTGCGCCGGGACTGCCTCCTACGAGCAGTACTTC. It specifies CACAGTASYEQYF.